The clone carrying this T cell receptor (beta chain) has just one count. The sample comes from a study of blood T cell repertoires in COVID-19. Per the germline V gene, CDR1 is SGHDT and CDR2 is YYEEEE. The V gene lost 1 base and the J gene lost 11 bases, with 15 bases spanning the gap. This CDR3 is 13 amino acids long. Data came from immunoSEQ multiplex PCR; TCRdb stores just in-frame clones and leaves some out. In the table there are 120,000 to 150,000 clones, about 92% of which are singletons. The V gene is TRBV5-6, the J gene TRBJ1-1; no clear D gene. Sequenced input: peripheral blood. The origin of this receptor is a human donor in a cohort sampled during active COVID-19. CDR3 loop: CASSLSSWGEAFF. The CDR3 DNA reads TGTGCCAGCAGCTTGTCTAGCTGGGGTGAGGCTTTCTTT.